The rows below give T cell receptor beta chains drawn from one sample of a study of blood T cell repertoires in COVID-19. TCRdb keeps only in-frame clones here, not all; method: immunoSEQ multiplex PCR. The sample lists fewer than 60,000 clones, around 90% occurring once. Sequencing was done on a sample of peripheral blood. These receptors were collected from a human donor with acute or convalescent COVID-19. The donor label of this sample is uncertain. Both conserved end residues are part of each CDR3. Fields, in order: D gene, V gene, CDR3 length, J gene, clone size, CDR3 protein, CDR3 DNA. D genes are given only for firm matches. A row's size may be missing; if present it is once, few, many or a size class.

D: .
V: TRBV11-2
length: 13
J: TRBJ1-2
size: .
CDR3: CASSPLGLSGYTF
DNA: TGTGCCAGCAGCCCCCTGGGACTCAGTGGCTACACCTTC

D: TRBD1
V: TRBV6-2/TRBV6-3
length: 17
J: TRBJ1-6
size: few
CDR3: CASSYSGGQGGNSPLHF
DNA: TGTGCCAGCAGTTACAGCGGTGGACAGGGAGGGAATTCACCCCTCCACTTT

D: TRBD2
V: TRBV5-1
length: 16
J: TRBJ2-3
size: .
CDR3: CASSMGLAGPGDTQYF
DNA: TGCGCCAGCAGCATGGGACTAGCGGGGCCGGGAGATACGCAGTATTTT

D: TRBD1
V: TRBV28
length: 16
J: TRBJ1-5
size: few
CDR3: CASSFWARRGNQPQHF
DNA: TGTGCCAGCAGTTTTTGGGCACGCAGGGGGAATCAGCCCCAGCATTTT

D: TRBD1
V: TRBV5-1
length: 14
J: TRBJ2-4
size: .
CDR3: CASSSRQGQNIQYF
DNA: TGCGCCAGCAGCTCCCGACAGGGCCAAAACATTCAGTACTTC

D: .
V: TRBV3-1/TRBV3-2
length: 12
J: TRBJ1-1
size: .
CDR3: CASSQGSTEAFF
DNA: TGTGCCAGCAGCCAGGGGAGCACTGAAGCTTTCTTT

D: TRBD2
V: TRBV6-1
length: 16
J: TRBJ2-1
size: .
CDR3: CASSEFSGGLYNEQFF
DNA: TGTGCCAGCAGTGAATTCAGCGGGGGCCTCTACAATGAGCAGTTCTTC

D: TRBD2
V: TRBV6-5
length: 15
J: TRBJ2-3
size: .
CDR3: CASTTGTIVADTQYF
DNA: TGTGCCAGCACAACCGGGACTATTGTTGCAGATACGCAGTATTTT

D: TRBD2
V: TRBV24-1
length: 19
J: TRBJ2-1
size: .
CDR3: CATSDTSGGAKVSYNEQFF
DNA: TGTGCCACCAGTGATACTAGCGGGGGGGCCAAGGTGTCCTACAATGAGCAGTTCTTC

D: TRBD1
V: TRBV7-8
length: 17
J: TRBJ2-6
size: .
CDR3: CASSLGPGGSGANVLTF
DNA: TGTGCCAGCAGCTTAGGTCCAGGGGGTTCTGGGGCCAACGTCCTGACTTTC

D: .
V: TRBV24-1
length: 12
J: TRBJ2-3
size: .
CDR3: CATQASTDTQYF
DNA: TGTGCCACCCAGGCTAGCACAGATACGCAGTATTTT

D: .
V: TRBV10-1
length: 14
J: TRBJ2-1
size: .
CDR3: CASSAAGWYNEQFF
DNA: TGCGCCAGCAGTGCGGCGGGGTGGTACAATGAGCAGTTCTTC

D: .
V: TRBV21-1
length: 16
J: TRBJ2-5
size: .
CDR3: CASSKRGTGGRETQYF
DNA: TGTGCCAGCAGCAAAAGGGGGACAGGGGGCAGGGAGACCCAGTACTTC

D: TRBD1
V: TRBV5-1
length: 14
J: TRBJ1-2
size: .
CDR3: CASSDSNRGKGYTF
DNA: TGCGCCAGCAGCGATTCTAACAGGGGAAAGGGCTACACCTTC

D: .
V: TRBV3-1/TRBV3-2
length: 15
J: TRBJ2-1
size: .
CDR3: CASSQDLESRNEQFF
DNA: TGTGCCAGCAGCCAAGACCTAGAGTCTCGCAATGAGCAGTTCTTC

D: .
V: TRBV6-5
length: 15
J: TRBJ1-2
size: .
CDR3: CASREGGPPNYGYTF
DNA: TGTGCCAGCAGGGAGGGCGGGCCCCCTAACTATGGCTACACCTTC

D: .
V: TRBV24-1
length: 15
J: TRBJ2-5
size: .
CDR3: CAASDLRAGQETQYF
DNA: TGTGCCGCCAGTGATTTGAGAGCGGGTCAAGAGACCCAGTACTTC

D: TRBD1
V: TRBV5-1
length: 16
J: TRBJ1-5
size: .
CDR3: CASSLGTGTANQPQHF
DNA: TGCGCCAGCAGCTTGGGGACAGGCACCGCGAATCAGCCCCAGCATTTT

D: .
V: TRBV30
length: 17
J: TRBJ1-5
size: .
CDR3: CAWSFGGGTYSNQPQHF
DNA: TGTGCCTGGAGTTTTGGGGGGGGGACATATAGCAATCAGCCCCAGCATTTT

D: TRBD1
V: TRBV27
length: 13
J: TRBJ2-7
size: .
CDR3: CASSSGTGYEQYF
DNA: TGTGCCAGCAGTTCCGGGACAGGATACGAGCAGTACTTC

D: .
V: TRBV3-1/TRBV3-2
length: 17
J: TRBJ2-2
size: few
CDR3: CASSLISGTSNTGELFF
DNA: TGTGCCAGCAGCCTGATATCCGGGACTTCGAACACCGGGGAGCTGTTTTTT

D: .
V: TRBV7-3
length: 15
J: TRBJ2-1
size: .
CDR3: CASSSKRTSYNEQFF
DNA: TGTGCCAGCAGCTCAAAGCGGACCTCCTACAATGAGCAGTTCTTC

D: .
V: TRBV6-1
length: 15
J: TRBJ1-2
size: .
CDR3: CASSEASQGSYGYTF
DNA: TGTGCCAGCAGTGAAGCGAGTCAGGGGTCGTATGGCTACACCTTC

D: .
V: TRBV7-9
length: 10
J: TRBJ1-2
size: .
CDR3: CASALDGYTF
DNA: TGTGCCAGCGCTTTAGATGGCTACACCTTC

D: TRBD1
V: TRBV2
length: 15
J: TRBJ2-1
size: .
CDR3: CASSEGQGRYNEQFF
DNA: TGTGCCAGCAGTGAGGGACAGGGGCGCTACAATGAGCAGTTCTTC

D: TRBD2
V: TRBV3-1/TRBV3-2
length: 16
J: TRBJ2-3
size: .
CDR3: CASSQTRAGGTDTQYF
DNA: TGTGCCAGCAGCCAAACACGGGCGGGGGGCACAGATACGCAGTATTTT

D: .
V: TRBV7-3
length: 13
J: TRBJ2-3
size: .
CDR3: CASSRPPGGTQYF
DNA: TGTGCCAGCAGCAGACCCCCCGGGGGTACGCAGTATTTT

D: .
V: TRBV6-5
length: 13
J: TRBJ1-2
size: .
CDR3: CASGQRANYGYTF
DNA: TGTGCCAGCGGACAGAGAGCTAACTATGGCTACACCTTC